The 20 T cell receptor beta chains listed next were all sequenced from one sample in a study of blood T cell repertoires in COVID-19. Method: immunoSEQ multiplex PCR; TCRdb's copy keeps in-frame clones and lacks some. Here the sample spans about 120,000 clones, about 85% being singletons. Material: peripheral blood. The receptors derive from an elderly man with acute or convalescent COVID-19.

The chain recombines TRBV2 with TRBJ1-5; D ambiguous. The CDR3 is made up of 11 amino acids. V lost 8 bases, J lost 6 bases, and 8 bases lay in between. CDR1 is SNHLY and CDR2 is FYNNEI in the germline V gene. CDR3: CASRQFQPQHF. The CDR3 nucleotides are TGTGCCAGCCGACAATTTCAGCCCCAGCATTTT.

J is TRBJ2-4 and V is TRBV27; tentative D call: TRBD2 (5 bases). The CDR3 consists of 16 residues. Germline CDR1 is MNHEY and CDR2 is SMNVEV (reference sequence). Trimming pared 5 bases from V and 1 base from J, leaving 15 bases between. CDR3 sequence: CASSAERTGAKNIQYF. CDR3 coding DNA: TGTGCCAGCAGTGCCGAAAGGACGGGGGCCAAAAACATTCAGTACTTC.

This clone has a single count. The chain uses TRBV7-9 and TRBJ1-5, with 8 positions matching TRBD1. Germline V gene sequence: CDR1 SEHNR, CDR2 FQNEAQ (reference sequence). There are 16 residues in the CDR3. V was pared by 5 bases and J by 6 bases, with 12 bases of the junction left unmatched. The CDR3 protein is CASSLTGQGKGQPQHF. Written as DNA, the CDR3 is TGTGCCAGCAGCCTCACTGGACAGGGTAAAGGTCAGCCCCAGCATTTT.

The chain recombines TRBV11-2 with TRBJ2-1, with TRBD2 matching over 9 bases. This CDR3 is built from 16 residues. J was trimmed by 9 bases and V by 5 bases; bases with no gene match: 14. CDR1 is SGHAT and CDR2 is FQNNGV in the germline V gene. The CDR3 loop reads CASSTTTPSGGTEQFF. As DNA, the CDR3 is TGTGCCAGCAGCACGACGACTCCAAGCGGGGGGACTGAGCAGTTCTTC.

The V call is TRBV27, the J call TRBJ1-6; 7 bases align to TRBD1. Germline values: CDR1 MNHEY, CDR2 SMNVEV (reference sequence). The CDR3 length is 12 residues. V shed 8 bases and J 7 bases; nucleotides not matched to a gene: 2. The CDR3 DNA is TGTGCCAGCCGGGACAGCAATTCACCCCTCCACTTT. Translation gives CASRDSNSPLHF.

The gene calls are TRBV11-2 and TRBJ1-2; 9 bases agree with TRBD1. The CDR3 loop spans 15 amino acids. Per the germline V gene, CDR1 is SGHAT and CDR2 is FQNNGV. J lost 5 bases, V lost 1 base, and 5 bases had no gene match. The CDR3 is CASSLGTGQGYGYTF. The CDR3 DNA follows: TGTGCCAGCAGCTTAGGGACGGGACAGGGATATGGCTACACCTTC.

V is TRBV28 and J is TRBJ1-2, with D perhaps TRBD1 (5 bases). V lost 6 bases and J 4 bases, leaving 12 bases between the germline ends. Germline V CDR1 and CDR2: MDHEN, SYDVKM. The CDR3 is made up of 13 amino acids. The CDR3 DNA follows: TGTGCCAGCAGGGTACAGGAGCGCTATGGCTACACCTTC. It encodes CASRVQERYGYTF.

This clone was observed a single time. V and J are TRBV5-1 and TRBJ1-4, with D possibly being TRBD1 (6 bases). Germline V gives CDR1 SGHRS, CDR2 YFSETQ. The CDR3 has 15 amino acids. V was shortened by 0 bases and J by 6 bases, with 12 bases between the two germline ends. The CDR3 sequence is CASSLAAGVDEKLFF. The CDR3, as DNA: TGCGCCAGCAGCTTGGCCGCAGGGGTAGATGAAAAACTGTTTTTT.

The CDR3 DNA is TGTGCCAGCGCGGGACAGCTAAATGAAAAACTGTTTTTT. This encodes CASAGQLNEKLFF. The gene calls are TRBV28 and TRBJ1-4, with 7 nucleotides matching TRBD1. CDR3 length: 13 amino acids. Germline CDR1 and CDR2: MDHEN and SYDVKM. The V segment lost 8 bases and the J segment 5 bases; nucleotides outside the gene matches: 5.

The chain combines TRBV11-3 with TRBJ2-2; no reliable D call. Trimming took off 0 bases at V and 7 bases at J, with 3 bases between the two ends. The CDR3 has 12 amino acids. Per the germline V gene, CDR1 is SGHNT and CDR2 is YENEEA. The CDR3 coding sequence is TGTGCCAGCAGCTTAGAGTACGGGGAGCTGTTTTTT. Protein sequence: CASSLEYGELFF.

The chain carries TRBV27 and TRBJ2-2, with 7 bases matching TRBD2. The CDR3 runs to 16 residues. V lost 6 bases to trimming and J lost 7 bases; unmatched junction nucleotides: 14. Germline V CDR1 and CDR2: MNHEY, SMNVEV (reference sequence). The CDR3, as DNA: TGTGCCAGCAGGACCACACGCCGGGCTAGCGGCGGGGAGCTGTTTTTT. Its translation: CASRTTRRASGGELFF.

This sequence joins TRBV7-9 and TRBJ1-2, with 10 bases matching TRBD1. Losses at the gene ends were 3 bases for V and 2 bases for J; bases not matched to a gene: 15. Per germline, CDR1 SEHNR and CDR2 FQNEAQ (reference sequence). CDR3 length equals 19 residues. CDR3 region: CASSFPGVTGGAGNYGYTF. As DNA, the CDR3 is TGTGCCAGCAGCTTCCCGGGGGTGACAGGGGGCGCGGGGAACTATGGCTACACCTTC. The complete variable domain, with remaining parts taken from reference TRBV7-9 and TRBJ1-2, reads DTGVSQNPRHKITKRGQNVTFRCDPISEHNRLYWYRQTLGQGPEFLTYFQNEAQLEKSRLLSDRFSAERPKGSFSTLEIQRTEQGDSAMYLCASSFPGVTGGAGNYGYTFGSGTRLTVV.

This sequence joins TRBV18 and TRBJ1-3, with a tentative D call TRBD1 (5 bases). This CDR3 comprises 16 residues. The V gene's germline CDR1 is KGHSH and CDR2 LQKENI. V lost 1 base, J lost 0 bases, and 10 bases lay in between. CDR3 DNA sequence: TGTGCCAGCTCACCACGGGTAGGGGACTCTGGAAACACCATATATTTT. It codes for CASSPRVGDSGNTIYF.

The chain uses TRBV28 and TRBJ1-1; no definite D call. Looked up from germline, CDR1 is MDHEN and CDR2 is SYDVKM. V was cut by 6 bases and J by 8 bases, with 22 bases left in between. The CDR3 contains 15 residues. CDR3 sequence (DNA): TGTGCCAGCAGAAACGCCCCCCCTCAGAGGAGCGAAGCTTTCTTT. It translates to CASRNAPPQRSEAFF.

This clone was found a few times. The rearrangement joins TRBV6-5 to TRBJ1-6, with D unclear. Trimming left V 2 bases short and J 10 bases short, with 9 bases between. CDR3 length: 13 amino acids. The V gene's germline CDR1 is MNHEY and CDR2 SVGAGI. The CDR3 region is CASSYGRESPLHF. The CDR3 DNA is TGTGCCAGCAGTTACGGGAGGGAATCACCCCTCCACTTT.

The J gene is TRBJ1-5, the V gene TRBV18, with D perhaps matching TRBD1 (5 bases). V was cut by 2 bases and J by 1 base, with 12 bases left in between. The CDR3 totals 16 residues. Germline-derived CDR1 and CDR2 are KGHSH and LQKENI. CDR3 region: CASSPSGETSNQPQHF. DNA for the CDR3: TGTGCCAGCTCACCATCGGGGGAGACGAGCAATCAGCCCCAGCATTTT.

The DNA for the CDR3 is TGTGCCAGCAGCTCAGGGGGGATGGGGGTCGACGAGCAGTACTTC. It encodes CASSSGGMGVDEQYF. The V gene is TRBV7-6, the J gene TRBJ2-7; tentatively, D is TRBD1 (7 bases). The CDR3 covers 15 residues. Germline CDR1 reads SGHVS; CDR2 reads FNYEAQ. With 4 bases removed from V and 5 bases from J, the gap between germline ends came to 18 bases.

This chain connects TRBV5-1 to TRBJ2-2; weak D call: TRBD1 (7 bases). V was cut by 2 bases and J by 4 bases, with 9 bases left in between. The CDR3 contains 14 residues. Germline-derived CDR1 and CDR2 are SGHRS and YFSETQ. The CDR3 bases are TGCGCCAGCAGCTTTCAGGGGGGCACCGGGGAGCTGTTTTTT. This translates into CASSFQGGTGELFF.

The chain has TRBV5-5 and TRBJ1-1; tentatively, D is TRBD1 (6 bases). Trimming removed 3 bases from V and 0 bases from J, with 9 bases in between. Per germline, CDR1 SGHKS and CDR2 YYEKEE (reference sequence). CDR3 length: 14 residues. The CDR3: CASSWTDLNTEAFF. The CDR3 DNA is TGTGCCAGCAGCTGGACAGACTTGAACACTGAAGCTTTCTTT.

In this sample, this clone turned up a few times. The chain is built from TRBV10-3 and TRBJ2-1, with TRBD2 matching 8 bases. Germline CDR1 and CDR2: ENHRY and SYGVKD. Unmatched junction bases numbered 6, after V lost 7 bases and J lost 1 base. The CDR3 has 15 amino acids. This chain's CDR3 is CAITPQRESYNEQFF. The CDR3 DNA reads TGTGCCATCACCCCGCAGCGGGAGTCCTACAATGAGCAGTTCTTC.